The 14 T cell receptor beta chains below come from one sample, sequenced in a study of identical twins. TCRdb redid the calling of the 5' RACE reads with MiXCR, one entry per CDR3 protein. The repertoire holds some 250,000 distinct CDR3 sequences, with approximately 11% as singletons. The same sample was also studied in work on yellow fever vaccine responses in identical twins.

What was sequenced was memory (CD45RO+) T cells sorted from blood. The receptors were gathered from a woman aged 18-29 years in good health.

The chain uses TRBV9 and TRBJ2-7; 7 bases match TRBD2. Germline CDR1 is SGDLS and CDR2 is YYNGEE. CDR3 size: 14 residues. V was clipped by 3 bases and J by 5 bases; unmatched bases: 8. DNA of the CDR3: TGTGCCAGCAGCGAAAGACTAGCACGGGACGAGCAGTACTTC. It codes for CASSERLARDEQYF.

CDR3 protein: CASSYGTTGNTIYF. The CDR3 DNA is TGTGCCAGCAGTTACGGCACTACTGGAAACACCATATATTTT. The V and J genes are TRBV6-5 and TRBJ1-3; no clear D. This CDR3 has 14 residues. Trimming took off 2 bases at V and 2 bases at J, with 7 bases between the two ends. Per the germline V gene, CDR1 is MNHEY and CDR2 is SVGAGI.

The chain joins TRBV4-3 to TRBJ2-7, with 12 nucleotides matching TRBD2. The germline V gene has CDR1 LGHNA and CDR2 YSLEER. This CDR3 comprises 14 residues. The junction had 4 bases not matched to a gene; V was cut back by 3 bases and J by 7 bases. The CDR3 region has the DNA TGCGCCAGCAGCCAGACTAGCGGGAGCCTGGAGCAGTACTTC. Translated: CASSQTSGSLEQYF.

This clonotype showed up just a few times. The rearrangement uses TRBV2 and TRBJ2-7; 7 bases map to TRBD1. V lost 4 bases to trimming and J lost 5 bases; unmatched junction nucleotides: 5. This CDR3 comprises 13 residues. Germline V gene lookup returns CDR1 SNHLY and CDR2 FYNNEI. DNA for the CDR3: TGTGCCAGCAGTGCACAGGGGTCGAACGAGCAGTACTTC. Encoded protein: CASSAQGSNEQYF.

This clonotype was counted at least ten times. The gene calls are TRBV20-1 and TRBJ2-7; perhaps TRBD2 as D (5 bases). CDR1 is DFQATT and CDR2 is SNEGSKA in the germline V gene (reference sequence). Trimming removed 6 bases at V and 1 base at J, with 19 bases between. The CDR3 totals 15 residues. CDR3 bases: TGCAGTGCCCCCTACGGGGTCGTTGGGTCCTACGAGCAGTACTTC. Its protein product is CSAPYGVVGSYEQYF.

This clonotype was seen a handful of times. J is TRBJ2-1 and V is TRBV30; D remains ambiguous. Between the trimmed V and J ends, which lost 3 bases and 6 bases, there was a span of 15 bases. The germline gives CDR1 GTSNPN, CDR2 SVGIG (reference sequence). This CDR3 is 14 amino acids long. CDR3 sequence reads: CAWSKSAAGNEQFF. CDR3 DNA: TGTGCCTGGAGCAAATCCGCAGCCGGCAATGAGCAGTTCTTC.

This clonotype has a handful of counts. The chain couples TRBV28 to TRBJ2-5, with no clear D. The CDR3 contains 13 residues. Looked up from germline, CDR1 is MDHEN and CDR2 is SYDVKM. Trimming took 2 bases from V and 5 from J, leaving 9 bases between them. The CDR3 coding sequence is TGTGCCAGCAGTTTAGACGCTCCTGAGACCCAGTACTTC. Amino acid sequence: CASSLDAPETQYF.

There are many counts of this clonotype. The V and J genes are TRBV3-1 and TRBJ2-1; D call uncertain. The CDR3 contains 14 residues. Germline CDR1 reads LGHDT; CDR2 reads YNNKEL (reference sequence). Trimming cost V 1 base and J 9 bases, with 13 bases left between them. The DNA of the CDR3 is TGTGCCAGCAGCCAAGTTAGTACCCACGGTGAGCAGTTCTTC. Translated, it gives CASSQVSTHGEQFF.

This clonotype was counted only a few times. This chain connects TRBV7-2 to TRBJ2-7; D might be TRBD2 (6 bases). CDR3 length equals 15 residues. The germline V gene encodes CDR1 SGHTA and CDR2 FQGNSA. Trimming took off 2 bases at V and 0 bases at J, with 11 bases between the two ends. The DNA of the CDR3 is TGTGCCAGCAGCTTAAGGGACTCGAGCTCCTACGAGCAGTACTTC. It codes for CASSLRDSSSYEQYF.

A few counts support this clonotype. This rearrangement joins TRBV6-5 to TRBJ1-6, with D possibly being TRBD1 (6 bases). Germline V gene sequence: CDR1 MNHEY, CDR2 SVGAGI. The CDR3 totals 17 residues. The V and J ends lost 0 bases and 0 bases respectively, with 9 bases between them. CDR3 nucleotide sequence: TGTGCCAGCAGTTACTCACAGGGTAGCTCCTATAATTCACCCCTCCACTTT. Residues: CASSYSQGSSYNSPLHF.

J is TRBJ2-1 and V is TRBV11-3; 7 bases map to TRBD2. Trimming took 5 bases from V and 2 from J; bases not matched to a gene: 12. In germline, CDR1 is SGHNT, CDR2 YENEEA. This CDR3 has 17 residues. CDR3: CASSKPGGGGTYNEQFF. In DNA form, the CDR3 reads TGTGCCAGCAGCAAACCTGGTGGGGGGGGTACCTACAATGAGCAGTTCTTC.

There are a few counts of this clonotype. This sequence joins TRBV27 and TRBJ2-1, with D maybe TRBD2 (6 bases). The CDR3 sequence is 16 residues long. The germline V and J ends were trimmed by 8 bases and 7 bases, with 24 bases remaining between them. From germline, CDR1 is MNHEY and CDR2 SMNVEV (reference sequence). CDR3 DNA sequence: TGTGCCAGCGCTACTCAGCGGGCTTGGGGTATAAATGAGCAGTTCTTC. Its protein product is CASATQRAWGINEQFF.

This sequence joins TRBV7-2 and TRBJ2-7, with 8 bases lining up with TRBD1. The CDR3 sequence is 15 residues long. CDR1 is SGHTA, CDR2 FQGNSA, per germline. V was clipped by 6 bases and J by 3 bases; unmatched bases: 10. DNA for the CDR3: TGTGCCAGCAGGATAGGACAGGGATATTTCTACGAGCAGTACTTC. Its translation is CASRIGQGYFYEQYF.

At least ten counts were recorded for this clonotype. The chain employs TRBV7-2 and TRBJ2-4; 12 bases match TRBD1. The CDR3 covers 15 residues. Trimming at V came to 2 bases and at J to 6 bases, leaving 2 bases not matched to a gene. Germline CDR1 SGHTA, CDR2 FQGNSA. CDR3 in DNA: TGTGCCAGCAGCTTACGGGGACAGGGGGCAAACATTCAGTACTTC. Residues: CASSLRGQGANIQYF.